The 25 T cell receptor beta chains in this list originate from one sample, sequenced in a study of T cell responses to AZD1222 COVID-19 vaccine. The protocol was immunoSEQ multiplex PCR, while the TCRdb copy is restricted to in-frame clones and leaves out a portion. The table shows around 190,000 clones, with roughly 92% occurring only once. The sequences come from peripheral blood, collected on day 0 of AZD1222 vaccination. These receptors came from an adult in good health.

This chain joins TRBV7-8 and TRBJ1-1; 10 bases map to TRBD1. Unmatched junction bases numbered 4, after V lost 2 bases and J lost 1 base. Germline V gene data show CDR1 as SGHVS and CDR2 as FQNEAQ. This CDR3 is built from 16 residues. In DNA form, the CDR3 reads TGTGCCAGCAGCTTACGACAGGGGGCGAGGAACACTGAAGCTTTCTTT. Its translation is CASSLRQGARNTEAFF.

The gene calls are TRBV2 and TRBJ1-2; weak D call: TRBD1 (6 bases). Trimming took 8 bases from V and 0 from J, leaving 13 bases between them. From germline, CDR1 is SNHLY and CDR2 FYNNEI. The CDR3 sequence is 14 residues long. The CDR3 reads CASGQGSSNYGYTF. The CDR3 nucleotides are TGTGCCAGCGGCCAGGGGTCGTCTAACTATGGCTACACCTTC.

This clone was seen a few times. This chain uses TRBV5-5 with TRBJ2-6; tentative D call: TRBD1 (6 bases). CDR3 length: 15 amino acids. Germline CDR1 reads SGHKS; CDR2 reads YYEKEE (reference sequence). Between the trimmed V and J ends, which lost 0 bases and 8 bases, there was a span of 12 bases. CDR3 DNA: TGTGCCAGCAGCTTGGACGAAAGGGACACCAACGTCCTGACTTTC. It translates to CASSLDERDTNVLTF.

This chain uses TRBV6-2 or TRBV6-3 with TRBJ2-5; D is perhaps TRBD1 (5 bases). The germline CDR1 and CDR2 sequences are MNHEY and SVGEGT. There are 13 residues in the CDR3. V was cut by 1 base and J by 4 bases, with 7 bases left in between. Here the CDR3 reads CASSYFRGETQYF. CDR3 DNA sequence: TGTGCCAGCAGTTACTTTAGGGGAGAGACCCAGTACTTC.

The chain carries TRBV6-2 or TRBV6-3 and TRBJ1-5; D is unresolved. The CDR3 is 14 amino acids. Germline CDR1 and CDR2: MNHEY and SVGEGT. V lost 5 bases and J 3 bases, leaving 11 bases between the germline ends. CDR3: CASSTTPDNQPQHF. The CDR3 region has the DNA TGTGCCAGCAGTACGACACCTGACAATCAGCCCCAGCATTTT.

The rearrangement joins TRBV29-1 to TRBJ1-1; possible D gene TRBD1, 5 bases. The ends were cut back, 5 bases at V and 1 base at J, with 11 bases in the middle. Germline lookup yields CDR1 SQVTM and CDR2 ANQGSEA. This CDR3 is built from 13 residues. The CDR3, as DNA: TGCAGCGTTTGGGGACGGGCGAACACTGAAGCTTTCTTT. Its translation is CSVWGRANTEAFF. The full variable domain, rest sourced from reference TRBV29-1 and TRBJ1-1, is SAVISQKPSRDICQRGTSLTIQCQVDSQVTMMFWYRQQPGQSLTLIATANQGSEATYESGFVIDKFPISRPNLTFSTLTVSNMSPEDSSIYLCSVWGRANTEAFFGQGTRLTVV.

The gene calls are TRBV7-9 and TRBJ1-6; possibly TRBD1 for D (5 bases). The CDR3 runs 13 residues. Trimming left V 5 bases short and J 10 bases short, with 12 bases between. The germline CDR1 and CDR2 sequences are SEHNR and FQNEAQ (reference sequence). CDR3 region: CASSESRDSPLHF. The CDR3, as DNA: TGTGCCAGCAGCGAAAGCAGGGACTCACCCCTCCACTTT.

The chain is built from TRBV5-6 and TRBJ1-1; D not certain. The V end lost 5 bases, the J end lost 7 bases, and 9 bases lay between the germline ends. The CDR3 covers 11 residues. CDR1 and CDR2 from the germline V gene are SGHDT and YYEEEE. CDR3 nucleotide sequence: TGTGCCAGCAGTCGGGAAATTGAAGCTTTCTTT. Its translation: CASSREIEAFF.

The CDR3 region is CASSRRPTDTQYF. DNA for the CDR3: TGTGCCAGCAGCCGACGTCCCACAGATACGCAGTATTTT. The chain combines TRBV7-9 with TRBJ2-3, with no clear D. The V end lost 5 bases, the J end lost 2 bases, and 8 bases lay between the germline ends. The CDR3 sequence is 13 residues long. Germline V gene data show CDR1 as SEHNR and CDR2 as FQNEAQ (reference sequence).

V is TRBV3-1 (or the pseudogene TRBV3-2) and J is TRBJ2-1; D may correspond to TRBD1 or TRBD2 (5 bases each). Germline V gene lookup returns CDR1 LGHDT and CDR2 YNNKEL (reference sequence). V dropped 6 bases and J dropped 2 bases, with 14 bases sitting between them. The CDR3 loop spans 15 amino acids. DNA of the CDR3: TGTGCCAGCAGGGCCGGGACGGCGACCTACAATGAGCAGTTCTTC. This translates into CASRAGTATYNEQFF.

V and J are TRBV2 and TRBJ1-1; the D gene is possibly TRBD1 (6 bases). CDR1 is SNHLY and CDR2 is FYNNEI in the germline V gene. V lost 3 bases and J lost 4, with 12 bases in between. This CDR3 is built from 14 residues. This CDR3 is CASSEGGAPTEAFF. As DNA, the CDR3 is TGTGCCAGCAGTGAGGGGGGGGCTCCCACTGAAGCTTTCTTT.

This clone was detected only once. V is TRBV5-4 and J is TRBJ2-1; 11 bases map to TRBD2. Germline CDR1 and CDR2: SGHNT and YYREEE (reference sequence). Losses at the gene ends were 0 bases for V and 4 bases for J; bases not matched to a gene: 9. The CDR3 is 18 residues long. The CDR3 nucleotides read TGTGCCAGCAGCTTGGGTCGGTTGAGGACTAGCGGGTACAATGAGCAGTTCTTC. It yields the protein CASSLGRLRTSGYNEQFF.

The chain is built from TRBV5-1 and TRBJ1-1, with no clear D. This CDR3 has 15 residues. Trimming shortened V by 0 bases and J by 2 bases, and 11 bases separated the two germline ends. The germline CDR1 and CDR2 sequences are SGHRS and YFSETQ. CDR3 loop: CASSLGRERNTEAFF. The CDR3 DNA is TGCGCCAGCAGCTTGGGTAGGGAAAGAAACACTGAAGCTTTCTTT.

This clone is a singleton in its sample. V is TRBV4-1 and J is TRBJ2-5; D is uncertain. This CDR3 comprises 14 residues. The V gene's germline CDR1 is MGHRA and CDR2 YSYEKL. V gave up 0 bases and J gave up 2 bases, with 7 bases separating them. The CDR3 reads CASSQDYQQETQYF. CDR3 in DNA: TGCGCCAGCAGCCAAGATTACCAGCAAGAGACCCAGTACTTC.

J is TRBJ2-7 and V is TRBV3-1 (or the pseudogene TRBV3-2); the match to TRBD1 covers 8 bases. With 4 bases clipped from V and 12 bases from J, the junction kept 14 bases outside the gene matches. The CDR3 is made up of 14 amino acids. The germline V gene has CDR1 LGHDT and CDR2 YNNKEL (reference sequence). CDR3 DNA: TGTGCCAGCAGCCCGCGGACAGGGTTAGAGGTGCTGTACTTC. Translating it yields CASSPRTGLEVLYF.

This CDR3 reads CASSQVRRGKGNTIYF. CDR3 nucleotide sequence: TGCGCCAGCAGCCAAGTGCGCAGGGGGAAAGGAAACACCATATATTTT. This chain connects TRBV4-1 to TRBJ1-3; the match to TRBD1 covers 7 bases. V lost 1 base to trimming and J lost 4 bases; unmatched junction nucleotides: 7. This CDR3 has 16 residues. The germline V gene encodes CDR1 MGHRA and CDR2 YSYEKL.

CDR3 in amino acids: CASSPGNLGDQPQHF. CDR3 sequence (DNA): TGTGCCAGCAGCCCAGGGAACCTAGGGGATCAGCCCCAGCATTTT. The chain is built from TRBV7-7 and TRBJ1-5, with a tentative D call TRBD1 (5 bases). The CDR3 has 15 residues. Germline CDR1 and CDR2: SSHAT and FNYEAQ (reference sequence). The germline V and J ends were trimmed by 5 bases and 5 bases, with 16 bases remaining between them.

CDR3 loop: CASSIGGPSVYEQYF. The CDR3 region has the DNA TGTGCCAGCAGTATCGGTGGGCCATCGGTCTACGAGCAGTACTTC. The J gene is TRBJ2-7, the V gene TRBV28; no definite D call. There are 15 residues in the CDR3. V dropped 5 bases and J dropped 3 bases, with 17 bases sitting between them. Germline V lookup: CDR1 MDHEN, CDR2 SYDVKM. The full variable domain, with the rest looked up from reference TRBV28 and TRBJ2-7, is DVKVTQSSRYLVKRTGEKVFLECVQDMDHENMFWYRQDPGLGLRLIYFSYDVKMKEKGDIPEGYSVSREKKERFSLILESASTNQTSMYLCASSIGGPSVYEQYFGPGTRLTVT.

V usage is TRBV4-1 and J usage is TRBJ2-2, with D uncertain. CDR1 MGHRA and CDR2 YSYEKL come from the germline V gene. CDR3 size: 15 residues. V lost 1 base, J lost 5 bases, and 11 bases lay in between. The CDR3 DNA reads TGCGCCAGCAGCCAAGGGGGTACTGGGACCGGGGAGCTGTTTTTT. As protein: CASSQGGTGTGELFF.

The chain joins TRBV27 to TRBJ2-2; 14 nucleotides line up with TRBD2. From germline, CDR1 is MNHEY and CDR2 SMNVEV (reference sequence). V was pared by 4 bases and J by 5 bases, with 3 bases of the junction left unmatched. This CDR3 is 16 amino acids long. CDR3 region: CASSSGLAGGTGELFF. Here the CDR3 DNA reads TGTGCCAGCAGTTCCGGACTAGCGGGGGGTACCGGGGAGCTGTTTTTT.

This chain uses TRBV2 with TRBJ1-3; weak D call: TRBD1 (5 bases). Germline V lookup: CDR1 SNHLY, CDR2 FYNNEI. Trimming removed 6 bases from V and 4 bases from J, with 16 bases in between. The CDR3 extends over 15 amino acids. The DNA for the CDR3 is TGTGCCAGCAGGGAACAGGTGGTCTCGGGAAACACCATATATTTT. Its translation is CASREQVVSGNTIYF.

This chain joins TRBV27 and TRBJ2-5; the D gene is possibly TRBD2 (5 bases). The CDR3 sequence is 12 residues long. Looked up from germline, CDR1 is MNHEY and CDR2 is SMNVEV (reference sequence). The V end lost 8 bases, the J end lost 5 bases, and 12 bases lay between the germline ends. CDR3 loop: CASSWPGETQYF. The DNA of the CDR3 is TGTGCCAGCTCCTGGCCGGGGGAGACCCAGTACTTC.

In its sample, this clone was seen once. The rearrangement joins TRBV2 to TRBJ2-1, with 11 bases aligning to TRBD2. Germline trimming cut 2 bases from V and 0 bases from J; bases unmatched to any gene: 3. The CDR3 has 17 residues. Germline CDR1 is SNHLY and CDR2 is FYNNEI. DNA of the CDR3: TGTGCCAGCAGTGAAACTAGCGGGGGCTACTCCTACAATGAGCAGTTCTTC. This gives the protein CASSETSGGYSYNEQFF.

The rearrangement uses TRBV2 and TRBJ1-4; D uncertain. Trimming took off 8 bases at V and 7 bases at J, with 8 bases between the two ends. The germline V gene has CDR1 SNHLY and CDR2 FYNNEI. This CDR3 is built from 11 residues. As DNA, the CDR3 is TGTGCCAGCTCATGGGTTGAAAAACTGTTTTTT. It encodes CASSWVEKLFF.

This chain joins TRBV3-1 (or the pseudogene TRBV3-2) and TRBJ2-4; unclear D gene. Trimming stripped 1 base from V and 0 bases from J, with 10 bases between. Germline V gene lookup returns CDR1 LGHDT and CDR2 YNNKEL (reference sequence). The CDR3 spans 16 residues. CDR3 amino acids: CASSQGSQLAKNIQYF. CDR3 nucleotides: TGTGCCAGCAGCCAAGGTTCCCAATTAGCCAAAAACATTCAGTACTTC.